The 14 T cell receptor beta chains below all came from one sample that was sequenced in a study of cytomegalovirus exposure and HLA in healthy donors. PCR primers comprised 60 Vbeta and 13 Jbeta primers. Assay used: immunoSEQ multiplex PCR; TCRdb lists only in-frame clones, some missing. The profile shows about 110,000 clones, around 76% of them singletons. The sequencing sample was made of PBMCs. The source is a man aged 25 to 40 in good health and CMV-seropositive.

This clone was seen only a few times. The CDR3 region has the DNA TGTGCCAGCAGCCCATCGACAGGGTATGGCTACACCTTC. Protein product: CASSPSTGYGYTF. The V and J genes are TRBV9 and TRBJ1-2, with TRBD1 matching 7 bases. Germline V gene sequence: CDR1 SGDLS, CDR2 YYNGEE. The CDR3 has 13 residues. The V gene end was trimmed by 4 bases and the J gene end by 5 bases; junction bases not matched to a gene: 5.

V usage is TRBV10-1 and J usage is TRBJ2-7; D is possibly TRBD1 (6 bases). Germline CDR1 and CDR2: WNHNN and SYGVQD (reference sequence). The CDR3 covers 14 residues. V was shortened by 6 bases and J by 4 bases, with 16 bases between the two germline ends. The CDR3 loop is CASSGTSTPYEQYF. The DNA for the CDR3 is TGCGCCAGCAGCGGGACATCGACTCCTTACGAGCAGTACTTC.

V is TRBV9 and J is TRBJ2-7, with 8 positions matching TRBD1. Germline CDR1 SGDLS, CDR2 YYNGEE. The CDR3 totals 14 residues. J lost 2 bases, V lost 4 bases, and 5 bases had no gene match. The chain's CDR3 is CASSQGQGAYEQYF. The CDR3 nucleotides read TGTGCCAGCAGCCAAGGACAGGGTGCCTACGAGCAGTACTTC.

The chain employs TRBV28 and TRBJ1-6; 11 bases match TRBD1. The V gene end was trimmed by 6 bases and the J gene end by 9 bases; junction bases not matched to a gene: 4. Germline V gives CDR1 MDHEN, CDR2 SYDVKM. The CDR3 totals 14 residues. CDR3 protein: CASSRDRGTSPLHF. The CDR3 DNA follows: TGTGCCAGCAGCCGGGACAGGGGGACTTCACCCCTCCACTTT.

This clone was detected only once. This chain joins TRBV4-1 and TRBJ1-1; a possible D gene is TRBD1 (6 bases). This CDR3 region has 15 residues. Trimming pared 3 bases from V and 7 bases from J, leaving 18 bases between. Germline loops: CDR1 MGHRA, CDR2 YSYEKL. This CDR3 is CASSQETGPLDEAFF. For the CDR3, the DNA is TGCGCCAGCAGCCAGGAGACAGGACCTTTGGATGAAGCTTTCTTT.

The rearrangement uses TRBV7-9 and TRBJ2-7, with D tentatively TRBD2 (5 bases). CDR1 and CDR2 from the germline V gene are SEHNR and FQNEAQ (reference sequence). The CDR3 is 15 residues long. The V end lost 4 bases, the J end lost 3 bases, and 16 bases lay between the germline ends. CDR3 nucleotide sequence: TGTGCCAGCAGCTCCTACCATGGACTGAGCTACGAGCAGTACTTC. This codes for CASSSYHGLSYEQYF.

The chain is built from TRBV7-8 and TRBJ2-3; TRBD1 matches at 9 bases. With 3 bases clipped from V and 7 bases from J, the junction kept 5 bases outside the gene matches. Germline values: CDR1 SGHVS, CDR2 FQNEAQ. The CDR3 totals 14 residues. The CDR3 sequence: CASSFHRGLNTQYF. CDR3 DNA sequence: TGTGCCAGCAGCTTCCACAGGGGGCTAAATACGCAGTATTTT.

The chain joins TRBV27 to TRBJ1-1, with D maybe TRBD1 (6 bases). Trimming removed 10 bases at V and 0 bases at J, with 24 bases between. Germline V gives CDR1 MNHEY, CDR2 SMNVEV (reference sequence). This CDR3 is built from 17 residues. CDR3: CATKSNPGESMNTEAFF. The CDR3 region has the DNA TGTGCCACTAAATCTAATCCAGGGGAATCGATGAACACTGAAGCTTTCTTT.

This rearrangement joins TRBV13 to TRBJ1-5; no clear D gene. CDR3 size: 15 residues. V lost 0 bases to trimming and J lost 3 bases, with 9 bases between them. CDR1 PRHDT and CDR2 FYEKMQ come from the germline V gene (reference sequence). For the CDR3, the DNA is TGTGCCAGCAGCTTAGGCCCGGGAACCAATCAGCCCCAGCATTTT. Encoded protein: CASSLGPGTNQPQHF.

The gene calls are TRBV2 and TRBJ1-2; D is possibly TRBD1 (5 bases). Between the trimmed V and J ends, which lost 3 bases and 1 base, there was a span of 12 bases. CDR3 length equals 15 residues. CDR1 is SNHLY, CDR2 FYNNEI, per germline. Here the CDR3 DNA reads TGTGCCAGCAGTGAGGGGGGAAACTTTAACTATGGCTACACCTTC. It is translated as CASSEGGNFNYGYTF.

This chain joins TRBV7-2 and TRBJ2-1; 12 nucleotides align to TRBD2. Germline lookup yields CDR1 SGHTA and CDR2 FQGNSA. The V segment lost 5 bases and the J segment 2 bases; nucleotides outside the gene matches: 4. The CDR3 totals 16 residues. CDR3 nucleotides: TGTGCCAGCAGCACCGCTAGCGGGGGGGCCTACAATGAGCAGTTCTTC. Amino acid sequence: CASSTASGGAYNEQFF. Full variable domain (missing parts from reference TRBV7-2 and TRBJ2-1): GAGVSQSPSNKVTEKGKDVELRCDPISGHTALYWYRQSLGQGLEFLIYFQGNSAPDKSGLPSDRFSAERTGGSVSTLTIQRTQQEDSAVYLCASSTASGGAYNEQFFGPGTRLTVL.

J is TRBJ2-7 and V is TRBV28; no clear D. The CDR3 is made up of 12 amino acids. V lost 2 bases to trimming and J lost 4 bases, with 6 bases between them. CDR1 is MDHEN and CDR2 is SYDVKM in the germline V gene. CDR3 protein: CASSLAVYEQYF. CDR3 nucleotide sequence: TGTGCCAGCAGTTTAGCAGTGTACGAGCAGTACTTC.

This chain uses TRBV4-3 with TRBJ1-4, with D perhaps matching TRBD1 (5 bases). The V and J ends lost 4 bases and 7 bases respectively, with 19 bases between them. The CDR3 is 16 amino acids. The germline CDR1 and CDR2 sequences are LGHNA and YSLEER. The CDR3 DNA follows: TGCGCCAGCAGCCCGCGGGAGGGACTACTACCTGAAAAACTGTTTTTT. This gives the protein CASSPREGLLPEKLFF.

J is TRBJ1-2 and V is TRBV6-5; 9 nucleotides line up with TRBD1. The germline V gene encodes CDR1 MNHEY and CDR2 SVGAGI. Trimming at V came to 6 bases and at J to 7 bases, leaving 9 bases not matched to a gene. The CDR3 contains 14 residues. Here the CDR3 reads CASSLTGTGSGYTF. In DNA form, the CDR3 reads TGTGCCAGCAGCTTAACCGGGACAGGGAGTGGCTACACCTTC.